This T cell receptor beta chain was documented in a study of blood T cell repertoires in COVID-19. The germline V gene encodes CDR1 KGHSH and CDR2 LQKENI. The CDR3 spans 16 residues. Trimming removed 0 bases at V and 0 bases at J, with 11 bases between. In the source study's methods: Amplification with reference gene primers provided the estimates of nucleated cell counts. Measured with immunoSEQ multiplex PCR; TCRdb has only the in-frame clones, and not every one. D and trimming come from the DNA, and the V and J calls and clone size come from that table. This sample has about 74,000 clones, with around 93% found just once.

The chain carries TRBV18 and TRBJ1-1; D remains ambiguous. The origin of this receptor is a woman aged 55 to 70 with active COVID-19. The sequencing sample was made of peripheral blood. Written as DNA, the CDR3 is TGTGCCAGCTCACCACCAACTTATTCCGTGAACACTGAAGCTTTCTTT. Translated, it gives CASSPPTYSVNTEAFF. The full variable domain, completed using reference TRBV18 and TRBJ1-1, is NAGVMQNPRHLVRRRGQEARLRCSPMKGHSHVYWYRQLPEEGLKFMVYLQKENIIDESGMPKERFSAEFPKEGPSILRIQQVVRGDSAAYFCASSPPTYSVNTEAFFGQGTRLTVV.